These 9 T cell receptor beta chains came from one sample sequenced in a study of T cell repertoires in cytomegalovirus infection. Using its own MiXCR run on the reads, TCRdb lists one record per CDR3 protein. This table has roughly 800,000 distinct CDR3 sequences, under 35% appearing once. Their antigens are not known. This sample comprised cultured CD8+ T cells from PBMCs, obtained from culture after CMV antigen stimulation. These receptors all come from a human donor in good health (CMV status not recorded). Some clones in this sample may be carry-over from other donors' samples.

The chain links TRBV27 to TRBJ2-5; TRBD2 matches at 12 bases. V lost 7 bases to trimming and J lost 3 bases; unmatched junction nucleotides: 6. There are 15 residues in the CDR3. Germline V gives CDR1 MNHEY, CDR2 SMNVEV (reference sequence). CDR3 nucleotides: TGTGCCAGCAAGCTAGCGGGGGGGAGAAAAGAGACCCAGTACTTC. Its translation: CASKLAGGRKETQYF.

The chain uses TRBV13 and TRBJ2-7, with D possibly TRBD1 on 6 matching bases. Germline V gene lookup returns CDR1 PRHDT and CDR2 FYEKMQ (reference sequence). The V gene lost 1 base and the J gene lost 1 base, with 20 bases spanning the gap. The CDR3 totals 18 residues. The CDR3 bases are TGTGCCAGCAGCTTAGAGGGCGGACAGCCCTTATCATCCTACGAGCAGTACGTC. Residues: CASSLEGGQPLSSYEQYV.

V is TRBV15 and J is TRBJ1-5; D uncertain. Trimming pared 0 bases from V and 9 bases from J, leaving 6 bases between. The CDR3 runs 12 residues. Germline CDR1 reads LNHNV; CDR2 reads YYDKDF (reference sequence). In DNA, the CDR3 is TGTGCCACCAGCAGAGAGACTGGGCCCCAGCATTTT. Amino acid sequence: CATSRETGPQHF.

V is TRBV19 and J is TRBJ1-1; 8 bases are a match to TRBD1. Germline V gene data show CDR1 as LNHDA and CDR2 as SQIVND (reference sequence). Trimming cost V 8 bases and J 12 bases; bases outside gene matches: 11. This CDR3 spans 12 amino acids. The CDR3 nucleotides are TGTGCCAGTGGGCAATGGACAGGGAAAACTTTCTTT. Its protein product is CASGQWTGKTFF.

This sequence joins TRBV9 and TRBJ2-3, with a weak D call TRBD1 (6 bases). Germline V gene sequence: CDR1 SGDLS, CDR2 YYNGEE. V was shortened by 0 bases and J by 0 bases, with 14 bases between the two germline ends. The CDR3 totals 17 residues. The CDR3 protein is CASSVVAGVGSTDTQYF. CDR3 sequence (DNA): TGTGCCAGCAGCGTAGTGGCAGGGGTCGGTAGCACAGATACGCAGTATTTT.

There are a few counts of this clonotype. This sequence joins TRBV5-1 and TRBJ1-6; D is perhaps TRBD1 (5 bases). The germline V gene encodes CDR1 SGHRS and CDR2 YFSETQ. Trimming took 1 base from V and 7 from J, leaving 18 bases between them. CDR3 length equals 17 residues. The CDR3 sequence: CASSLSQAIEPNSPLHF. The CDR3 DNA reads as TGCGCCAGCAGCTTGTCACAGGCCATCGAGCCCAATTCACCCCTCCACTTT.

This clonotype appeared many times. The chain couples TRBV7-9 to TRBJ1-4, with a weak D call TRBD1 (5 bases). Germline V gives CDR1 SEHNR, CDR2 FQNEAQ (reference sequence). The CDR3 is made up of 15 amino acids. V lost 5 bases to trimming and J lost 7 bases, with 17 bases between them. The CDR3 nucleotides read TGTGCCAGCAGCCCACCAGGCACCAGGGCTGAAAAACTGTTTTTT. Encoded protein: CASSPPGTRAEKLFF.

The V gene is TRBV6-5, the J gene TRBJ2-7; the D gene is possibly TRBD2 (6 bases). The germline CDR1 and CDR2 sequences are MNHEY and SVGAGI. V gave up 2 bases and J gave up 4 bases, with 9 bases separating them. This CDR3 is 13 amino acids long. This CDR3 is CASSYQEGYEQYV. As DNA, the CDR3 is TGTGCCAGCAGTTACCAGGAGGGATACGAGCAGTACGTC.

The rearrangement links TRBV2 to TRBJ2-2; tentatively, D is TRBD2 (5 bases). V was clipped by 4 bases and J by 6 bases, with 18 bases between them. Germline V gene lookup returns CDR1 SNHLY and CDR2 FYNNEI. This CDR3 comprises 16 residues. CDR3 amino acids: CASSAERSRGAGELFF. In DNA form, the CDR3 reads TGTGCCAGCAGTGCCGAGCGGTCCAGAGGTGCCGGGGAGCTGTTTTTT.